What follows is one T cell receptor beta chain and its context. The CDR3 loop spans 17 amino acids. Trimming shortened V by 0 bases and J by 7 bases, and 19 bases separated the two germline ends. CDR1 and CDR2 from the germline V gene are SGHTA and FQGNSA. This specimen comes from a study of T cell changes during pregnancy in multiple sclerosis. TCRdb keeps only in-frame clones here, not all; method: immunoSEQ multiplex PCR. Of approximately 60,000 clones listed, approximately 94% were seen once; the top ten hold 3.5%. This TCR was sampled from a female donor with multiple sclerosis, enrolled in a pregnancy study. This chain uses TRBV7-2 with TRBJ1-5; D call uncertain. The specimen comprised CD8+ T cells from peripheral blood mononuclear cells, sampled in the third trimester of pregnancy. CDR3 in amino acids: CASSLAYRRLGEQPQHF. In DNA, the CDR3 is TGTGCCAGCAGCTTAGCCTACCGAAGACTCGGCGAGCAGCCCCAGCATTTT. Drawing the rest from reference TRBV7-2 and TRBJ1-5, the complete variable domain is GAGVSQSPSNKVTEKGKDVELRCDPISGHTALYWYRQSLGQGLEFLIYFQGNSAPDKSGLPSDRFSAERTGGSVSTLTIQRTQQEDSAVYLCASSLAYRRLGEQPQHFGDGTRLSIL.